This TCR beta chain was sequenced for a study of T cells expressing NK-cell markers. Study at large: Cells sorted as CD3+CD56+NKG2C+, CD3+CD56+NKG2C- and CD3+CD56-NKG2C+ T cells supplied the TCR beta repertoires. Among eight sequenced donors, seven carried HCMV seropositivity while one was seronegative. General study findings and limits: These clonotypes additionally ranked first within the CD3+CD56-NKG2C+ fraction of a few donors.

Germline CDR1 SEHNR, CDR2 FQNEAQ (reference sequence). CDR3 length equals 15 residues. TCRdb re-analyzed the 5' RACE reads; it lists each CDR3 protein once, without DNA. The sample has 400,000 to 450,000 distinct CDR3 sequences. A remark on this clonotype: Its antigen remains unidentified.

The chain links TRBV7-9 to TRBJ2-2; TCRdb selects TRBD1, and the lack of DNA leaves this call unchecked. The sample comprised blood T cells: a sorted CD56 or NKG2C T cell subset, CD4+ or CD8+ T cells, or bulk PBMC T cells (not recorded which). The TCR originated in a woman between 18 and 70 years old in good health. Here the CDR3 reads CASSSGQGAAGELFF. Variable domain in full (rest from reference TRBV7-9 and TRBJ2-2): DTGVSQNPRHKITKRGQNVTFRCDPISEHNRLYWYRQTLGQGPEFLTYFQNEAQLEKSRLLSDRFSAERPKGSFSTLEIQRTEQGDSAMYLCASSSGQGAAGELFFGEGSRLTVL.